The rows below give T cell receptor beta chains drawn from one sample of a study of cytomegalovirus exposure and HLA in healthy donors. Sequencing used immunoSEQ multiplex PCR; TCRdb keeps in-frame clones, though not all of them. Found here are some 140,000 clones, about 80% of them singletons; the top ten hold approximately 30%. The sample consisted of PBMCs. The receptors were sampled from a man aged 25 to 40 in good health and CMV-seropositive. The CDR3 runs from the conserved cysteine through the conserved F or W. A D gene is named only where the DNA matches it firmly. Expanded clones are given a class, and other clones once, few, many or no size at all.

cdr3_aa cdr3_nt d_call clone_size j_call v_call
CASSPGQGFYEQYF TGTGCCAGCTCCCCGGGACAGGGATTTTACGAGCAGTACTTC TRBD1 NA TRBJ2-7 TRBV18
CASSFGTAEGQPQHF TGTGCCAGCAGCTTCGGTACGGCTGAGGGACAGCCCCAGCATTTT NA NA TRBJ1-5 TRBV2
CASSQFSGWVATNEKLFF TGCGCCAGCAGCCAATTTTCAGGGTGGGTTGCAACTAATGAAAAACTGTTTTTT NA NA TRBJ1-4 TRBV4-1
CASSRGGTGYGYTF TGTGCCAGTTCCCGAGGCGGGACAGGCTATGGCTACACCTTC TRBD1 NA TRBJ1-2 TRBV19
CAWSLESLRWQFF TGTGCCTGGAGTTTAGAGTCCCTTCGGTGGCAGTTCTTC NA NA TRBJ2-1 TRBV30
CAIPPRLSNYGYTF TGTGCCATCCCACCGCGTCTCTCTAACTATGGCTACACCTTC NA once TRBJ1-2 TRBV21-1
CSATGGDTEAFF TGCAGCGCGACAGGGGGGGACACTGAAGCTTTCTTT TRBD1 NA TRBJ1-1 TRBV29-1
CASSQDLEASGGAEADTQYF TGCGCCAGCAGCCAAGATCTTGAAGCTAGCGGGGGGGCCGAGGCAGATACGCAGTATTTT TRBD2 few TRBJ2-3 TRBV4-3
CASSKMEDAYGYTF TGTGCCAGCAGCAAAATGGAGGATGCCTATGGCTACACCTTC NA few TRBJ1-2 TRBV7-9
CASSLAGVSNEKLFF TGTGCCAGCAGCTTAGCGGGGGTATCTAATGAAAAACTGTTTTTT NA NA TRBJ1-4 TRBV11-2
CASSLAQGFGYTF TGTGCCAGCAGCTTAGCTCAGGGTTTTGGCTACACCTTC NA NA TRBJ1-2 TRBV7-9
CASSPMGTGALYSNQPQHF TGTGCCAGCAGCCCCATGGGGACAGGGGCCCTCTATAGCAATCAGCCCCAGCATTTT TRBD1 NA TRBJ1-5 TRBV7-2
CASSWPDTGGPNTEAFF TGCGCCAGCAGCTGGCCGGACACCGGAGGGCCAAACACTGAAGCTTTCTTT NA NA TRBJ1-1 TRBV5-1
CASSSTGGGYGETQYF TGTGCCAGCAGCTCGACAGGGGGGGGGTATGGGGAGACCCAGTACTTC TRBD1 NA TRBJ2-5 TRBV7-3
CASSLGPQGETQYF TGTGCCAGCAGCTTAGGGCCTCAGGGGGAGACCCAGTACTTC NA NA TRBJ2-5 TRBV11-3
CASSIGAREGTEAFF TGTGCCAGTAGTATAGGTGCCAGGGAGGGCACTGAAGCTTTCTTT NA NA TRBJ1-1 TRBV19
CASSTSGQLPYGYTF TGTGCCAGTAGCACCTCGGGACAGCTCCCCTATGGCTACACCTTC TRBD1 NA TRBJ1-2 TRBV19
CASSPGVGPLYEQYF TGTGCCAGCAGCCCCGGGGTTGGCCCCCTGTACGAGCAGTACTTC NA NA TRBJ2-7 TRBV4-2
CASSPNTENEKLFF TGCGCCAGCAGCCCTAATACCGAGAATGAAAAACTGTTTTTT NA NA TRBJ1-4 TRBV5-1
CASSLGQTYNEQFF TGCGCCAGCAGCTTGGGACAGACCTACAATGAGCAGTTCTTC NA NA TRBJ2-1 TRBV5-1
CSVVGLADYREQFF TGCAGCGTTGTCGGACTAGCGGACTACAGAGAGCAGTTCTTC TRBD2 few TRBJ2-1 TRBV29-1
CSWIGGYMNTEAFF TGCAGCTGGATTGGGGGGTACATGAACACTGAAGCTTTCTTT NA NA TRBJ1-1 TRBV29-1
CASSLVGAGTGYDYTF TGTGCCAGCAGCTTAGTAGGGGCCGGGACAGGGTATGACTACACCTTC TRBD1 NA TRBJ1-2 TRBV7-2
CASSIGDRGREQYF TGTGCCAGTAGTATAGGGGACAGGGGGCGCGAGCAGTACTTC TRBD1 NA TRBJ2-7 TRBV19
CASSLDTKNGVGYTF TGTGCCAGCAGCTTAGACACTAAGAACGGAGTTGGCTACACCTTC NA NA TRBJ1-2 TRBV7-8
CASSLGELYNEQFF TGCGCCAGCAGCTTGGGTGAGCTTTACAATGAGCAGTTCTTC NA NA TRBJ2-1 TRBV5-1
CASSGRGNTGELFF TGTGCCAGCAGCGGCAGGGGGAACACCGGGGAGCTGTTTTTT NA NA TRBJ2-2 TRBV9
CASSYRQDSNQPQHF TGTGCCAGCAGTTACAGGCAGGATAGCAATCAGCCCCAGCATTTT NA NA TRBJ1-5 TRBV6-5
CASSFGLANTGELFF TGTGCCAGCAGCTTCGGACTAGCGAACACCGGGGAGCTGTTTTTT TRBD2 NA TRBJ2-2 TRBV7-3
CASRATGTGDYEQYF TGTGCCAGCAGAGCCACCGGGACAGGGGACTACGAGCAGTACTTC TRBD1 many TRBJ2-7 TRBV2
CASQAGEYNEQFF TGTGCCAGCCAAGCGGGGGAGTACAATGAGCAGTTCTTC TRBD2 once TRBJ2-1 TRBV6-6
CASRGSQNTEAFF TGTGCCAGCAGGGGGAGTCAGAACACTGAAGCTTTCTTT NA NA TRBJ1-1 TRBV6-1
CASSGSSGDQYF TGTGCCAGCAGCGGGTCTAGCGGCGACCAGTACTTC TRBD2 NA TRBJ2-7 TRBV5-6
CASSPNTNTEAFF TGTGCCAGCTCACCGAACACGAACACTGAAGCTTTCTTT NA once TRBJ1-1 TRBV18
CASSQRLAGDEQYF TGTGCCAGCTCACAAAGACTAGCGGGAGACGAGCAGTACTTC TRBD2 NA TRBJ2-7 TRBV18
CASSLQGSANEKLFF TGTGCCAGCAGCTTACAGGGGTCGGCTAATGAAAAACTGTTTTTT NA NA TRBJ1-4 TRBV7-2